These 10 T cell receptor beta chains came from one sample sequenced in a study of tumor-infiltrating lymphocytes in primary liver carcinoma. Unsorted whole blood yielded the blood RNA, and germline DNA was also extracted. With around 520 ng total RNA as template and a constant-region primer, TCR beta cDNA was made. Three nested multiplex PCR rounds, a slightly modified ARM-PCR, produced the libraries for TCR beta. TRBV1-TRBV30 forward primers paired with a C-beta reverse primer were used in the first two PCR rounds, which ran roughly 10 cycles each. TCRdb independently ran MiXCR on the multiplex PCR reads; one entry per CDR3 protein. The table includes 300,000 to 350,000 distinct CDR3 sequences, less than 75% detected once. The sample consisted of peripheral blood. The receptors were sampled from a man between 35 and 55 years old with primary liver carcinoma and hepatitis B virus infection.

This clonotype has a count of ten or more. This chain joins TRBV6-6 and TRBJ2-7; D unresolved. The V end lost 7 bases, the J end lost 3 bases, and 16 bases lay between the germline ends. The V gene's germline CDR1 is MNHNY and CDR2 SVGAGI (reference sequence). The CDR3 loop spans 14 amino acids. CDR3 in DNA: TGTGCCAGCACCCCGCAGGCAGGCTTCTACGAGCAGTACTTC. Translated, it gives CASTPQAGFYEQYF.

The chain joins TRBV11-2 to TRBJ2-1; possibly TRBD1 or TRBD2 for D (6 bases each). Germline V lookup: CDR1 SGHAT, CDR2 FQNNGV. The CDR3 totals 18 residues. The V end lost 6 bases, the J end lost 0 bases, and 21 bases lay between the germline ends. The CDR3 region is CASRSLSGGESSYNEQFF. CDR3 nucleotides: TGTGCCAGCAGATCGCTCTCCGGGGGCGAGAGCTCCTACAATGAGCAGTTCTTC.

At least ten counts were recorded for this clonotype. The chain joins TRBV11-2 to TRBJ2-3, with unresolved D. The CDR3 is 13 residues long. In germline, CDR1 is SGHAT, CDR2 FQNNGV. Trimming shortened V by 5 bases and J by 6 bases, and 12 bases separated the two germline ends. CDR3 loop: CASSLVNWDTQYF. CDR3 sequence (DNA): TGTGCCAGCAGCCTGGTTAATTGGGATACGCAGTATTTT.

This clonotype came up once. Because it lacks the conserved phenylalanine or tryptophan at the end, this CDR3 is likely a read error. The chain links TRBV11-2 to TRBJ2-3, with 8 bases that match TRBD2. This CDR3 has 15 residues. Germline CDR1 is SGHAT and CDR2 is FQNNGV. The CDR3 protein is CGSSHKAGDTDPQYS. CDR3 bases: TGTGGCAGCAGCCATAAAGCGGGGGACACAGATCCGCAGTATTCT.

This clonotype was detected many times. J is TRBJ2-3 and V is TRBV6-2 or TRBV6-3, with D uncertain. The CDR3 has 15 amino acids. Trimming stripped 0 bases from V and 1 base from J, with 8 bases between. Germline lookup yields CDR1 MNHEY and CDR2 SVGEGT. CDR3 DNA: TGTGCCAGCAGTTACTCAAGGGCGGGCACAGATACGCAGTATTTT. Translation: CASSYSRAGTDTQYF.

The table lists this clonotype with many counts. The J gene is TRBJ1-2, the V gene TRBV10-3, with TRBD1 matching over 7 bases. This CDR3 contains 12 residues. Looked up from germline, CDR1 is ENHRY and CDR2 is SYGVKD. Unmatched junction bases numbered 6, after V lost 6 bases and J lost 8 bases. The CDR3 reads CAISWDSGGYTF. DNA for the CDR3: TGTGCCATCAGCTGGGACAGCGGCGGCTACACCTTC.

This rearrangement joins TRBV11-2 to TRBJ1-5; D is uncertain. The germline V gene encodes CDR1 SGHAT and CDR2 FQNNGV. The V and J ends lost 5 bases and 4 bases respectively, with 9 bases between them. The CDR3 contains 13 residues. The CDR3 reads CASSHGRNQPQHF. As DNA, the CDR3 is TGTGCCAGCAGCCATGGGCGGAATCAGCCCCAGCATTTT.

In the case of this clonotype: A junction boundary mismatches the germline segment, possibly from a read error. The rearrangement joins TRBV11-2 to TRBJ2-5; D tentatively reads TRBD1 or TRBD2 (5 bases each). Germline assignment: CDR1 SGHAT and CDR2 FQNNGV. CDR3 size: 12 residues. CDR3 bases: TGCGCCAGCAGCCCGCACTTGGGGGTGGTCGTCTTC. This sequence encodes CASSPHLGVVVF.

The chain recombines TRBV6-5 with TRBJ2-3; 13 bases align to TRBD2. Trimming removed 6 bases from V and 7 bases from J; junction bases left unmatched: 7. This CDR3 is 15 amino acids long. Germline lookup yields CDR1 MNHEY and CDR2 SVGAGI. The CDR3 region is CASRGLAGDWNTQYF. The CDR3 DNA follows: TGTGCCAGCAGAGGACTAGCGGGAGACTGGAATACGCAGTATTTT.

This rearrangement joins TRBV12-3 or TRBV12-4 to TRBJ1-2; possible D gene TRBD1, 5 bases. The CDR3 extends over 13 amino acids. The V and J ends lost 6 bases and 8 bases respectively, with 16 bases between them. The CDR3 loop reads CASRRDGNCGYTF. In DNA form, the CDR3 reads TGTGCCAGCAGAAGGGACGGGAACTGCGGCTACACCTTC.